This TCR beta chain was captured by sequencing in a study of immune cell composition in non-small cell lung cancer. Study context: Histologic subtype was mainly adenocarcinoma or squamous cell carcinoma.

The ends lost 4 bases at V and 3 bases at J; junction bases unmatched: 4. Germline loops: CDR1 MNHNY, CDR2 SVGAGI (reference sequence). This CDR3 contains 14 residues. The repertoire was sequenced with immunoSEQ multiplex PCR; TCRdb's copy has only in-frame clones and lacks some. The sample shows fewer than 6,500 clones, roughly 79% of them seen only once. The chain joins TRBV6-6 to TRBJ1-1, with TRBD1 identical over 8 bases. The TCR originated in a human donor with non-small cell lung cancer. The sequencing input was lung tumor tissue. The CDR3 loop is CASSSQGADTEAFF. In DNA form, the CDR3 reads TGTGCCAGCAGTTCGCAGGGGGCTGACACTGAAGCTTTCTTT.